These 22 T cell receptor beta chains came from one sample sequenced in a study of cytomegalovirus exposure and HLA in healthy donors. Primers for the PCR totalled 60 Vbeta and 13 Jbeta. Method: immunoSEQ multiplex PCR; TCRdb's copy keeps in-frame clones and lacks some. The sample carries hundreds of thousands of clones, roughly 79% recorded once. Material: PBMCs. These receptors were obtained from a woman aged 35 to 49 in good health and CMV-seronegative.

This chain joins TRBV10-3 and TRBJ2-7, with 7 bases aligning to TRBD2. CDR3 length equals 16 residues. Germline trimming cut 10 bases from V and 4 bases from J; bases unmatched to any gene: 19. Germline V CDR1 and CDR2: ENHRY, SYGVKD. The CDR3 here is CATHPLGGGASYEQYF. CDR3 DNA: TGTGCCACCCACCCCCTTGGCGGGGGAGCCTCTTACGAGCAGTACTTC.

V gene TRBV7-8 combines with J gene TRBJ2-7; 9 positions match TRBD1. CDR1 and CDR2 (germline): SGHVS, FQNEAQ. The CDR3 spans 13 residues. V dropped 1 base and J dropped 9; count of bases not matched to a gene: 4. The CDR3 protein is CASSLVVGQGQYF. In nucleotides, the CDR3 is TGTGCCAGCAGCTTAGTGGTGGGACAGGGGCAGTACTTC.

This clone was seen a handful of times. J is TRBJ1-1 and V is TRBV7-2, with D possibly matching TRBD1 (5 bases). Trimming stripped 5 bases from V and 6 bases from J, with 13 bases between. The CDR3 spans 13 residues. Germline lookup yields CDR1 SGHTA and CDR2 FQGNSA. The CDR3 DNA reads TGTGCCAGCAGCCTGCGCAGGGACTCTGAAGCTTTCTTT. Translation: CASSLRRDSEAFF.

In its sample, this clone was seen once. This chain joins TRBV5-5 and TRBJ1-1; TRBD1 might be the D (6 bases). CDR1 SGHKS and CDR2 YYEKEE come from the germline V gene (reference sequence). Trimming shortened V by 4 bases and J by 0 bases, and 13 bases separated the two germline ends. There are 15 residues in the CDR3. CDR3 nucleotides: TGTGCCAGCAGCCCAGGACAGTTTATGAACACTGAAGCTTTCTTT. The encoded protein is CASSPGQFMNTEAFF.

The chain links TRBV4-3 to TRBJ1-1; D is unresolved. CDR3 size: 14 residues. CDR1 LGHNA and CDR2 YSLEER come from the germline V gene. V was clipped by 3 bases and J by 2 bases, with 10 bases between them. Here the CDR3 DNA reads TGCGCCAGCAGCCACCCCGGGAGAAACACTGAAGCTTTCTTT. Translating it yields CASSHPGRNTEAFF.

This sequence joins TRBV19 and TRBJ1-1, with D possibly matching TRBD1 (5 bases). V was clipped by 5 bases and J by 3 bases, with 16 bases between them. Germline-derived CDR1 and CDR2 are LNHDA and SQIVND (reference sequence). The CDR3 spans 15 residues. The CDR3 nucleotides are TGTGCCAGTAGTCCAGACAGCTCGTTTGACACTGAAGCTTTCTTT. Encoded protein: CASSPDSSFDTEAFF.

The chain links TRBV6-6 to TRBJ1-6, with D possibly being TRBD1 (5 bases). This CDR3 comprises 14 residues. V lost 4 bases, J lost 8 bases, and 12 bases lay in between. Per germline, CDR1 MNHNY and CDR2 SVGAGI (reference sequence). The CDR3 DNA sequence: TGTGCCAGCAGTTCTGTCCGGGGGGATTCACCCCTCCACTTT. This codes for CASSSVRGDSPLHF.

V is TRBV19 and J is TRBJ2-5, with D tentatively TRBD2 (5 bases). The CDR3 has 12 amino acids. Looked up from germline, CDR1 is LNHDA and CDR2 is SQIVND (reference sequence). The CDR3 DNA reads as TGTGCTACCAAGGCCGGGAAAGAGACCCAGTACTTC. Protein sequence: CATKAGKETQYF.

The rearrangement uses TRBV5-1 and TRBJ2-3, with 8 bases lining up with TRBD1. Germline V gives CDR1 SGHRS, CDR2 YFSETQ. V trimming: 6 bases; J trimming: 1 base; junction bases outside the gene matches: 7. This CDR3 comprises 15 residues. CDR3 in DNA: TGCGCCAGCACCCCAGGACAGGGTGGCACAGATACGCAGTATTTT. Protein sequence: CASTPGQGGTDTQYF.

The V gene is TRBV5-1, the J gene TRBJ2-5, with D possibly being TRBD1 (6 bases). Trimming stripped 2 bases from V and 1 base from J, with 9 bases between. The germline gives CDR1 SGHRS, CDR2 YFSETQ. This CDR3 contains 14 residues. The CDR3 spells CASSLQGSQETQYF. DNA of the CDR3: TGCGCCAGCAGCTTACAGGGTTCCCAAGAGACCCAGTACTTC.

This sequence joins TRBV6-1 and TRBJ1-6; 8 nucleotides match TRBD1. V lost 5 bases to trimming and J lost 6 bases; unmatched junction nucleotides: 6. The CDR3 spans 15 residues. The germline V gene has CDR1 MNHNS and CDR2 SASEGT. The CDR3 is CASSPRDRSNSPLHF. The DNA of the CDR3 is TGTGCCAGCAGTCCTCGGGACAGGTCTAATTCACCCCTCCACTTT.

The gene calls are TRBV18 and TRBJ2-7; 7 bases match TRBD1. V lost 3 bases, J lost 7 bases, and 6 bases stayed unmatched. CDR1 and CDR2 (germline): KGHSH, LQKENI. The CDR3 is 13 amino acids. CDR3 nucleotides: TGTGCCAGCTCACCGGGACAGACAGGGGAGCAGTACTTC. Encoded protein: CASSPGQTGEQYF.

V and J are TRBV11-2 and TRBJ2-5; unclear D gene. The CDR3 runs 14 residues. Trimming left V 3 bases short and J 3 bases short, with 11 bases between. Germline assignment: CDR1 SGHAT and CDR2 FQNNGV. The CDR3 here is CASSFSGTEETQYF. In nucleotides, the CDR3 is TGTGCCAGCAGCTTCTCAGGAACCGAAGAGACCCAGTACTTC.

This clone occurred a few times. V and J are TRBV18 and TRBJ1-4; D possibly corresponds to TRBD1 (5 bases). With 5 bases removed from V and 5 bases from J, the gap between germline ends came to 15 bases. The CDR3 consists of 15 residues. The germline V gene encodes CDR1 KGHSH and CDR2 LQKENI. CDR3 DNA sequence: TGTGCCAGCTCATTTGGCGGGACCCCGAATGAAAAACTGTTTTTT. It is translated as CASSFGGTPNEKLFF.

The chain employs TRBV5-1 and TRBJ2-5; TRBD2 matches 16 bases. This CDR3 spans 18 amino acids. Germline loops: CDR1 SGHRS, CDR2 YFSETQ. The V segment lost 3 bases and the J segment 2 bases; nucleotides outside the gene matches: 7. CDR3 nucleotides: TGCGCCAGCAGCTCCGGGACTAGCGGGGGGGTCATTCAAGAGACCCAGTACTTC. Protein product: CASSSGTSGGVIQETQYF. The whole variable domain, remainder taken from reference TRBV5-1 and TRBJ2-5, is KAGVTQTPRYLIKTRGQQVTLSCSPISGHRSVSWYQQTPGQGLQFLFEYFSETQRNKGNFPGRFSGRQFSNSRSEMNVSTLELGDSALYLCASSSGTSGGVIQETQYFGPGTRLLVL.

In DNA, the CDR3 is TGTGCCAGCAGAGGAGGGAGGGGACAAGAGACCCAGTACTTC. Translating it yields CASRGGRGQETQYF. The rearrangement joins TRBV2 to TRBJ2-5, with 7 bases that match TRBD2. The V gene end was trimmed by 6 bases and the J gene end by 2 bases; junction bases not matched to a gene: 6. Germline V CDR1 and CDR2: SNHLY, FYNNEI. The CDR3 extends over 14 amino acids.

This rearrangement joins TRBV27 to TRBJ1-6; no definite D call. This CDR3 has 14 amino acids. Germline CDR1 reads MNHEY; CDR2 reads SMNVEV (reference sequence). V was clipped by 7 bases and J by 0 bases, with 7 bases between them. The DNA for the CDR3 is TGTGCCAGCACCGGTTCCTCCTATAATTCACCCCTCCACTTT. Translation: CASTGSSYNSPLHF.

The chain links TRBV2 to TRBJ1-5; 7 bases match TRBD1. V shed 7 bases and J 6 bases; nucleotides not matched to a gene: 9. From germline, CDR1 is SNHLY and CDR2 FYNNEI. The CDR3 extends over 14 amino acids. Here the CDR3 reads CASNQQGTRQPQHF. For the CDR3, the DNA is TGTGCCAGCAACCAACAGGGGACGCGTCAGCCCCAGCATTTT.

This chain connects TRBV18 to TRBJ1-5; D may be TRBD1 (5 bases). V lost 4 bases to trimming and J lost 4 bases, with 11 bases between them. Germline V CDR1 and CDR2: KGHSH, LQKENI. The CDR3 is 14 residues long. The CDR3 is CASSLDRSNQPQHF. The CDR3 region has the DNA TGTGCCAGCTCACTTGACAGATCGAATCAGCCCCAGCATTTT.

This rearrangement joins TRBV19 to TRBJ2-5; D unresolved. Germline CDR1 and CDR2: LNHDA and SQIVND (reference sequence). The CDR3 spans 13 residues. V lost 3 bases to trimming and J lost 3 bases, with 8 bases between them. CDR3 DNA: TGTGCCAGTAGTATTTATCCCGAAGAGACCCAGTACTTC. It translates to CASSIYPEETQYF. The whole variable domain, filled in from reference TRBV19 and TRBJ2-5, reads DGGITQSPKYLFRKEGQNVTLSCEQNLNHDAMYWYRQDPGQGLRLIYYSQIVNDFQKGDIAEGYSVSREKKESFPLTVTSAQKNPTAFYLCASSIYPEETQYFGPGTRLLVL.

The gene calls are TRBV18 and TRBJ1-1; tentatively, D is TRBD1 (6 bases). Germline V CDR1 and CDR2: KGHSH, LQKENI. The CDR3 sequence is 15 residues long. V was cut by 4 bases and J by 1 base, with 13 bases left in between. The CDR3 loop reads CASSLTRGTNTEAFF. CDR3 sequence (DNA): TGTGCCAGCTCACTAACCAGGGGTACGAACACTGAAGCTTTCTTT.

The chain has TRBV6-7 and TRBJ2-2; D may be TRBD1 (6 bases). TRBV6-7 qualifies as an ORF whose function is uncertain. Between the trimmed V and J ends, which lost 6 bases and 8 bases, there was a span of 16 bases. CDR3 length: 14 residues. This chain's CDR3 is CASRNPRGSGELFF. The CDR3, as DNA: TGTGCCAGCAGAAACCCCAGGGGTTCAGGGGAGCTGTTTTTT.